These 3 T cell receptor beta chains originate from one sample sequenced in a study of cytomegalovirus exposure and HLA in healthy donors. The PCR employed 60 Vbeta primers together with 13 Jbeta primers. Method: immunoSEQ multiplex PCR; TCRdb's copy keeps in-frame clones and lacks some. The sample records 110,000 to 150,000 clones, around four fifths being singletons. The sample comprised PBMCs. These receptors originate from a male donor in good health and CMV-seronegative.

This clone has just a few counts. The chain is built from TRBV27 and TRBJ2-1, with D possibly TRBD2 on 6 matching bases. V lost 5 bases and J lost 6, with 17 bases in between. The germline CDR1 and CDR2 sequences are MNHEY and SMNVEV (reference sequence). The CDR3 is 15 amino acids. This CDR3 reads CASSRTTLTSNEQFF. The CDR3 nucleotides are TGTGCCAGCAGTAGGACTACCCTAACATCCAATGAGCAGTTCTTC.

About this clone itself: Other DNA sequences in the sample encode the same CDR3. This chain links TRBV6-6 with TRBJ2-3; tentative D call: TRBD2 (7 bases). The CDR3 runs to 15 residues. V lost 0 bases and J lost 3, with 10 bases in between. Germline-derived CDR1 and CDR2 are MNHNY and SVGAGI (reference sequence). The CDR3 nucleotides are TGTGCCAGCAGTTACTCCGGGGGGCGGACAGATACGCAGTATTTT. Amino acid sequence: CASSYSGGRTDTQYF.

This clone was observed a handful of times. CDR3 nucleotides: TGTGCCAGCAGCCCCGAAGGCGGGACCACCTACGAGCAGTACTTC. Translated, it gives CASSPEGGTTYEQYF. This sequence joins TRBV7-8 and TRBJ2-7, with a weak D call TRBD2 (6 bases). The CDR3 runs to 15 residues. CDR1 is SGHVS and CDR2 is FQNEAQ in the germline V gene. V was cut by 5 bases and J by 2 bases, with 16 bases left in between.